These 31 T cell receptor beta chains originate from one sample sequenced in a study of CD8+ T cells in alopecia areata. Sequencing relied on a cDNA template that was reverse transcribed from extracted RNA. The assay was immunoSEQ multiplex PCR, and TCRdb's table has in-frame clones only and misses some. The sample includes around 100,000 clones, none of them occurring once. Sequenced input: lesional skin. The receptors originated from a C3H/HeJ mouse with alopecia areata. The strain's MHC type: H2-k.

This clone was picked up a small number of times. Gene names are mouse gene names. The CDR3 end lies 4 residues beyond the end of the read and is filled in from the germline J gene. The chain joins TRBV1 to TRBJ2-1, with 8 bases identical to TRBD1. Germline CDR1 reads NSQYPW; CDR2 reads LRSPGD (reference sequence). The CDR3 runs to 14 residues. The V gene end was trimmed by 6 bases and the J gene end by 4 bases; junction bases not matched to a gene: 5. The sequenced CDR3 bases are TGCACCTGCAGCCCTCGGGACAGGTATGCT. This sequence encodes CTCSPRDRYA. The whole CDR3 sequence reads CTCSPRDRYAEQFF.

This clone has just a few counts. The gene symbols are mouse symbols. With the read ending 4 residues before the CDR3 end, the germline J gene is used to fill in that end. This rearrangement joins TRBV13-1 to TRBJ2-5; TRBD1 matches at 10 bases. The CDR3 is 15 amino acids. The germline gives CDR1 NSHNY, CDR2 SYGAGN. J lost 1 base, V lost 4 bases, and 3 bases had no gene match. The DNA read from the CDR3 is TGTGCCAGCAGTCCCGGGACAGGGGACCAAGAC. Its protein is CASSPGTGDQD. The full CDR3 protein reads CASSPGTGDQDTQYF.

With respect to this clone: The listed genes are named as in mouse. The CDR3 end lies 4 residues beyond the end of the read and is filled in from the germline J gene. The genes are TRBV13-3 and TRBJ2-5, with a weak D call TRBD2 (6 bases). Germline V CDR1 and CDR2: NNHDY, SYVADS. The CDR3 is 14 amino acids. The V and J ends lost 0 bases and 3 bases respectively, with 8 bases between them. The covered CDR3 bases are TGTGCCAGCAGTGATGTGGGGACTCAAGAC. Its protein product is CASSDVGTQD. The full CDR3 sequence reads CASSDVGTQDTQYF.

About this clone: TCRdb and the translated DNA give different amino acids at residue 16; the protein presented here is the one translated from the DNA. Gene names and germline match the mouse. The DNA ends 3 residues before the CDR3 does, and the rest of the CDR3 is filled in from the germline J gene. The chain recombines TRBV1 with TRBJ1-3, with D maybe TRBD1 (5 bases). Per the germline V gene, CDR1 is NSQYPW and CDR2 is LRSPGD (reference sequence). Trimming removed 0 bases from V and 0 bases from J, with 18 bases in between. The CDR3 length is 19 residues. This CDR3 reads CTCSADPRTNSNSGNTLYF. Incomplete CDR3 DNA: TGCACCTGCAGTGCAGATCCAAGGACAAACTCCAATTCTGGAAATACG.

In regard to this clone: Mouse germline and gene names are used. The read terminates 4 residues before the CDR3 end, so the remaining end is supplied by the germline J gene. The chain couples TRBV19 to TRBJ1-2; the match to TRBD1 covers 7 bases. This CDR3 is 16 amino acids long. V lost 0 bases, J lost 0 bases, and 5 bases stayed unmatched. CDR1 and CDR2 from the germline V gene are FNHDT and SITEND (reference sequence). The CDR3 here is CASSIAPGQTNSDYTF. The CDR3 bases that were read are TGTGCCAGCAGTATAGCCCCGGGACAGACAAACTCC.

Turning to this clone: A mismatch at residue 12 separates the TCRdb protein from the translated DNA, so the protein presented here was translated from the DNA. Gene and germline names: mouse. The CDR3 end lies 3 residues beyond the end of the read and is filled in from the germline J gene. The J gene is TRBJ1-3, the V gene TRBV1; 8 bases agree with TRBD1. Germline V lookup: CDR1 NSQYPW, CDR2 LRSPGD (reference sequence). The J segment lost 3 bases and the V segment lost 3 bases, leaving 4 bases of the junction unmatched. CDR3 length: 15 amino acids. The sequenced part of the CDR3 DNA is TGCACCTGCAGTGCGGGACAGGTGGATGGAAATACG. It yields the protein CTCSAGQVDGNT. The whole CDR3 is CTCSAGQVDGNTLYF.

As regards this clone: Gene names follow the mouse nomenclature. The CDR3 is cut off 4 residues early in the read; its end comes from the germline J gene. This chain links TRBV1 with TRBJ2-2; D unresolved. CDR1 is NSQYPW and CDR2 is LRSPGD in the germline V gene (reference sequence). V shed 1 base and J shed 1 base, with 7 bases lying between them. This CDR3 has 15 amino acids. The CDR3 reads CTCSAGLLNTGQLYF. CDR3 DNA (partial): TGCACCTGCAGTGCAGGACTCTTAAACACCGGG.

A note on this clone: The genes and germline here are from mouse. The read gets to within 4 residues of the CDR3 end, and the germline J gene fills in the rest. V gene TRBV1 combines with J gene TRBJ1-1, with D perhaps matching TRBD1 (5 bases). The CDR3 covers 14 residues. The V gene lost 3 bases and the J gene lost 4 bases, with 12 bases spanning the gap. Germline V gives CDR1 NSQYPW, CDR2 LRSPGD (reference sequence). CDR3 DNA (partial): TGCACCTGCAGTGCCCGATCTGGGGGCACA. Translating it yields CTCSARSGGT. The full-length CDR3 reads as CTCSARSGGTEVFF.

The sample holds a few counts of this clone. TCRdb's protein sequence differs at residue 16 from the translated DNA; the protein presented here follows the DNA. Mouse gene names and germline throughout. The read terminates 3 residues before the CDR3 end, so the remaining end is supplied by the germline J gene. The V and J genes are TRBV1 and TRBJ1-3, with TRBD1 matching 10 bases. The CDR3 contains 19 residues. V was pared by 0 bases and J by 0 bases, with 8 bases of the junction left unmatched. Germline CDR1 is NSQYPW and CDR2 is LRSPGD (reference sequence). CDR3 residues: CTCSADDRGLVFSGNTLYF. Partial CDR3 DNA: TGCACCTGCAGTGCAGACGACAGGGGGCTGGTGTTTTCTGGAAATACG.

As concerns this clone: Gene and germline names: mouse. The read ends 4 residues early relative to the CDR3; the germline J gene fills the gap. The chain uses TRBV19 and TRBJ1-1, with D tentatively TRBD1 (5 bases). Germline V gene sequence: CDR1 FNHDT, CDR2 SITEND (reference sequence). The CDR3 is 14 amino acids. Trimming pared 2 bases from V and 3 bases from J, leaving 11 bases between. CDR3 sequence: CASSMGGKDTEVFF. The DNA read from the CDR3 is TGTGCCAGCAGTATGGGGGGTAAGGACACA.

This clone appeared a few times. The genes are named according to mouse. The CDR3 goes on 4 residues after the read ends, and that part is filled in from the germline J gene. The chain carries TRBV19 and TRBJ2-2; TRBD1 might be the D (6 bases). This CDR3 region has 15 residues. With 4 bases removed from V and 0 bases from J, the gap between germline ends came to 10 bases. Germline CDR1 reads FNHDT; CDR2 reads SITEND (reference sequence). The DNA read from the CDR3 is TGTGCCAGCAGTCGGGACACCTCAAACACCGGG. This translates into CASSRDTSNTG. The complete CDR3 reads CASSRDTSNTGQLYF.

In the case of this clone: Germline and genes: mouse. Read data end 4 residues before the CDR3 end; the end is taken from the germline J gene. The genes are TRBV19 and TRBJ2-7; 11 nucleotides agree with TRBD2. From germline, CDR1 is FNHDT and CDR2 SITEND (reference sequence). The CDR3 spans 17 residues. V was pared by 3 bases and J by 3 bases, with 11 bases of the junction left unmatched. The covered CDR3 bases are TGTGCCAGCAGTACCCCCCCGGGACTGGGGGCCCTCTAT. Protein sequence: CASSTPPGLGALY. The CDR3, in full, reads CASSTPPGLGALYEQYF.

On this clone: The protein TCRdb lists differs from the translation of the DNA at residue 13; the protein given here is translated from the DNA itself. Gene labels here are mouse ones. Incomplete CDR3 DNA: TGTGCTAGCAGTAGAGCCCAGAAAGATTCTGGAAATACG. Its translation is CASSRAQKDSGNT. The complete CDR3 protein is CASSRAQKDSGNTLYF. The gene calls are TRBV17 and TRBJ1-3; no clear D gene. Read sequence stops 3 residues before the CDR3 end, and the germline J gene provides the missing end. Trimming shortened V by 1 base and J by 0 bases, and 10 bases separated the two germline ends. There are 16 residues in the CDR3. CDR1 and CDR2 from the germline V gene are MNHDT and YYDKIL.

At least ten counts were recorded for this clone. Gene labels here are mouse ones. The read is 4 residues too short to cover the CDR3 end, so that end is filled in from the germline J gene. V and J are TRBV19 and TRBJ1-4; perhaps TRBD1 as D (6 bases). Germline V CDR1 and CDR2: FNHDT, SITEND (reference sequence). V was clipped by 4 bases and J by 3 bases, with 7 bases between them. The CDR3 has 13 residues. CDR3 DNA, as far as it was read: TGTGCCAGCAGTCGACAGGCCAACGAA. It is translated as CASSRQANE. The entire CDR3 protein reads CASSRQANERLFF.

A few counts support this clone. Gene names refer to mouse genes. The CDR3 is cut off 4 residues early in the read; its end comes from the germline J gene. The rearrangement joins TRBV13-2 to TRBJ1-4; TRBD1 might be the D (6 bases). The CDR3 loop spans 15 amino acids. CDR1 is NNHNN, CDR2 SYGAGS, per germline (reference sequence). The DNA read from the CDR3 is TGTGCCAGCGGTGATGCGGGGGGGCGCGGCGAA. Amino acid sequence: CASGDAGGRGE. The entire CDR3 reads CASGDAGGRGERLFF.

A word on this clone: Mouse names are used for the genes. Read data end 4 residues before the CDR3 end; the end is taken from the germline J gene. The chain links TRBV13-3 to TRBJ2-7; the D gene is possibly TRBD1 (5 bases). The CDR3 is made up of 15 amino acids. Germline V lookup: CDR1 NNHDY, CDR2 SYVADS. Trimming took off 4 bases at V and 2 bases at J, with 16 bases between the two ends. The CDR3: CASSPPDIPTYEQYF. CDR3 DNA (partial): TGTGCCAGCAGTCCCCCGGACATACCGACCTAT.

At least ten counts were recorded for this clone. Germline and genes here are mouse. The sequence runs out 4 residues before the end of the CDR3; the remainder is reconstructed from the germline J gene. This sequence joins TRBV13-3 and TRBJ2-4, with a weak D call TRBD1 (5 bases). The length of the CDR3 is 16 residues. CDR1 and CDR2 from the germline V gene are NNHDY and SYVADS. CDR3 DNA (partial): TGTGCCAGCAGTGATGCAACCCAGGGAGGATGGAAC. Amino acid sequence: CASSDATQGGWN. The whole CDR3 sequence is CASSDATQGGWNTLYF.

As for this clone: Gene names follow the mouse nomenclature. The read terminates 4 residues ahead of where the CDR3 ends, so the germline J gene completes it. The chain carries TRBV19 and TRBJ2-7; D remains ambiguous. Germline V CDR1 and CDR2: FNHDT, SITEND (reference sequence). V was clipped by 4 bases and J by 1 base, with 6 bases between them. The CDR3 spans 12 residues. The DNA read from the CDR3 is TGTGCCAGCAGTTGGGTGTCCTAT. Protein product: CASSWVSY. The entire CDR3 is CASSWVSYEQYF.

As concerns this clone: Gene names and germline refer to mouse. Incomplete CDR3 DNA: TGTGCCAGCAGTGACCCCGCAGGGGGGTTAAACTATGCT. Amino acids: CASSDPAGGLNYA. The full CDR3 protein reads CASSDPAGGLNYAEQFF. The chain joins TRBV13-3 to TRBJ2-1, with D maybe TRBD1 (7 bases). The read halts 4 residues ahead of the CDR3 end, with the missing end drawn from the germline J gene. Looked up from germline, CDR1 is NNHDY and CDR2 is SYVADS. The CDR3 sequence is 17 residues long. The V end lost 2 bases, the J end lost 1 base, and 16 bases lay between the germline ends.

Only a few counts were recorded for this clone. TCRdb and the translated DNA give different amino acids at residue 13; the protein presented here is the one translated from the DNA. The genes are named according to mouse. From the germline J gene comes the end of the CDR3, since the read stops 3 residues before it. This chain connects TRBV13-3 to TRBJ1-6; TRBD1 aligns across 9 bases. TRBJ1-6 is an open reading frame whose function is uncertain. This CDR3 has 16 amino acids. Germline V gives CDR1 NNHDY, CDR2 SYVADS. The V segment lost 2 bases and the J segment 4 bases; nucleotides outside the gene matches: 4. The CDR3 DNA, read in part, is TGTGCCAGCAGTGAAAAGGACAGGGGTTATAATTCGCCC. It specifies CASSEKDRGYNSP. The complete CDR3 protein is CASSEKDRGYNSPLYF.

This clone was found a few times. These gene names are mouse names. The CDR3 DNA, read in part, is TGCACCTGCAGCCCAGGGACAGGGGGCTTCTATGCT. Translation: CTCSPGTGGFYA. The complete CDR3 protein is CTCSPGTGGFYAEQFF. The chain couples TRBV1 to TRBJ2-1; 12 bases map to TRBD1. The read stops 4 residues short of the end of the CDR3; the missing end is completed from the germline J gene. V dropped 6 bases and J dropped 3; count of bases not matched to a gene: 6. Germline assignment: CDR1 NSQYPW and CDR2 LRSPGD (reference sequence). The CDR3 is 16 amino acids.

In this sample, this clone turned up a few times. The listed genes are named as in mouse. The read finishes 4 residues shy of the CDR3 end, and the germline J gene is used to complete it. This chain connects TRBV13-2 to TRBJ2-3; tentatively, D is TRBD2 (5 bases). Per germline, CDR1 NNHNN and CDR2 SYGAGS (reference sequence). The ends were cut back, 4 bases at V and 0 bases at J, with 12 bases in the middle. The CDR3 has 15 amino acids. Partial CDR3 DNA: TGTGCCAGCGGTTATTGGGGTGCTAGTGCAGAA. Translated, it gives CASGYWGASAE. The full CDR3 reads CASGYWGASAETLYF.

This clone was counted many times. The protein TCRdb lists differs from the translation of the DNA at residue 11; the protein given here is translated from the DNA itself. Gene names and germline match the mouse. CDR3 DNA, as far as it was read: TGTGCCAGCACCCGGGACAGTTCTGGAAATACG. It codes for CASTRDSSGNT. The whole CDR3 protein is CASTRDSSGNTLYF. This chain links TRBV13-3 with TRBJ1-3; 7 nucleotides align to TRBD1. The read ends 3 residues shy of where the CDR3 ends; the end is completed using the germline J gene. The CDR3 is 14 amino acids. CDR1 is NNHDY and CDR2 is SYVADS in the germline V gene. With 6 bases clipped from V and 0 bases from J, the junction kept 3 bases outside the gene matches.

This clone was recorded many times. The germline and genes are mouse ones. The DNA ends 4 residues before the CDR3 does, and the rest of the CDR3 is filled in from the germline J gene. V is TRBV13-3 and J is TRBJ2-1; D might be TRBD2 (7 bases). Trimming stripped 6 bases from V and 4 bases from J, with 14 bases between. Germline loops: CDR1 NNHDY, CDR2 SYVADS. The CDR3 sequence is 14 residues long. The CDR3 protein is CASMVGGGYAEQFF. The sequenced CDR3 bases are TGTGCCAGCATGGTGGGGGGCGGATATGCT.

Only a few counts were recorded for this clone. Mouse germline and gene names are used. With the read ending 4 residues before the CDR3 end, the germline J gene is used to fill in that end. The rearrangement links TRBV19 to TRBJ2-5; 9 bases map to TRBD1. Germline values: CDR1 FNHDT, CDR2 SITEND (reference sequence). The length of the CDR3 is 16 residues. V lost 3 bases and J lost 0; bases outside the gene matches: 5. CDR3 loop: CASSSPGTGNQDTQYF. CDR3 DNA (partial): TGTGCCAGCAGTAGTCCCGGGACAGGGAACCAAGAC.

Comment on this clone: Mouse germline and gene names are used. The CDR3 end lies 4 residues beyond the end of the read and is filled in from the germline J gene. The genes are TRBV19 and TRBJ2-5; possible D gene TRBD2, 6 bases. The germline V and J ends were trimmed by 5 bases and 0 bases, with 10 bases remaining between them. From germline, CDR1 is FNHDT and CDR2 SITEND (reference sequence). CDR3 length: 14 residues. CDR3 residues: CASSPGVNQDTQYF. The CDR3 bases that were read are TGTGCCAGCAGCCCTGGGGTTAACCAAGAC.

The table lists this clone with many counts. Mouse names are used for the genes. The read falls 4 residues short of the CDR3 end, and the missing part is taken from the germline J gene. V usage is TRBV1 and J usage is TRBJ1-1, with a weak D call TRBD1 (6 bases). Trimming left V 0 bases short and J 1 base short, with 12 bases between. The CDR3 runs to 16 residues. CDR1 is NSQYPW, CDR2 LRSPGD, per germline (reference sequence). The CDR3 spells CTCSADRGAGNTEVFF. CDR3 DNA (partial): TGCACCTGCAGTGCAGATCGGGGGGCTGGAAACACA.

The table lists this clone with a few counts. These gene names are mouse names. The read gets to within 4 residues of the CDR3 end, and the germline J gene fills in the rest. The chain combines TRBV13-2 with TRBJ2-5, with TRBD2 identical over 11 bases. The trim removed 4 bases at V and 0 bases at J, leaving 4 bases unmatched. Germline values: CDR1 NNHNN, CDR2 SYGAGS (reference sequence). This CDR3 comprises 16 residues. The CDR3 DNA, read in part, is TGTGCCAGCGGTCCGGGACTGGGGGTTAACCAAGAC. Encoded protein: CASGPGLGVNQD. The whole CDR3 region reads CASGPGLGVNQDTQYF.

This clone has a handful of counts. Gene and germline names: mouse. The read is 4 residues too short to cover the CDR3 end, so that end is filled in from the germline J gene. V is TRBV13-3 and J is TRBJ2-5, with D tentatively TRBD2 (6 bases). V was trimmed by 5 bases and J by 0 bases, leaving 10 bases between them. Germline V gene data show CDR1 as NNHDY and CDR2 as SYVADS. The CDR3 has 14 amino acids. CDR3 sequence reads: CASRPLGNQDTQYF. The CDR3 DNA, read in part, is TGTGCCAGCAGGCCCCTGGGGAACCAAGAC.

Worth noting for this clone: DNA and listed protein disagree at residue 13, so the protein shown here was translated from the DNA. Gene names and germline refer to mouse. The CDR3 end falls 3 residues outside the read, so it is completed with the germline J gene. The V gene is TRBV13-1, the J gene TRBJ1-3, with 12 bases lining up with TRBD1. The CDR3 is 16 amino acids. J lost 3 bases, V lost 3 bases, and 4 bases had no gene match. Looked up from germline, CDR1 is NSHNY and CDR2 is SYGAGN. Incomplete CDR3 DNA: TGTGCCAGCAGTGTGAGGGACAGGGGGCTTGGAAATACG. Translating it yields CASSVRDRGLGNT. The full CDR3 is CASSVRDRGLGNTLYF.

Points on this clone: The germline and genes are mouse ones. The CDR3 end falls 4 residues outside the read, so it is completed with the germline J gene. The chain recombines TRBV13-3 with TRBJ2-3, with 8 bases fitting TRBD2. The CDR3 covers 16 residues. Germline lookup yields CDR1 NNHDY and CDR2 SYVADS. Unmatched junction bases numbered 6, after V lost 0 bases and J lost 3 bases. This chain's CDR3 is CASSDETSGGAETLYF. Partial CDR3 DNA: TGTGCCAGCAGTGATGAGACCTCTGGGGGGGCAGAA.